The present T cell receptor beta chain was sequenced within a study of CD4 T cells in relation to SARS-CoV-2 and coronaviruses. Sequencing was performed with immunoSEQ multiplex PCR; in TCRdb, only in-frame clones are kept and a portion is missing. The sample has about 36,000 clones, 77% seen once; the top ten hold 2.8%. As regards this clone: No antigen is known for it.

Source material: memory CD4+ T cells from PBMCs, cultured in vitro. The clonotype was recovered from an adult with COVID-19.

This chain's CDR3 is CASSQDPITGTGHCWCPFEQYF. The CDR3 coding sequence is TGCGCCAGCAGCCAAGATCCGATAACCGGGACAGGTCATTGTTGGTGTCCCTTCGAGCAGTACTTC. This chain connects TRBV4-3 to TRBJ2-7, with TRBD1 matching 8 bases. The CDR3 totals 22 residues. Germline CDR1 and CDR2: LGHNA and YSLEER. V shed 0 bases and J 6 bases; nucleotides not matched to a gene: 28.